Described below is a single T cell receptor (beta chain) sequence and its context. Germline CDR1 is SGHRS and CDR2 is YFSETQ. This CDR3 comprises 14 residues. From its re-call of the 5' RACE reads, TCRdb lists each CDR3 protein once, without DNA. Its listing shows 400,000 to 500,000 distinct CDR3 sequences. This sample was included in a study of monozygotic twins with inflammatory bowel disease. The sequencing sample was made of blood. V and J are TRBV5-1 and TRBJ1-1; the TCRdb call, TRBD1, lacks DNA for checking. This TCR was sampled from a human donor with ulcerative colitis or Crohn's disease, or a healthy co-twin of an affected twin (not recorded which). This CDR3 is CASSSRDRGTEAFF.